Described below is a single T cell receptor (beta chain) sequence and its context. The junction shows a germline mismatch at one end, possibly a read error. This sample was included in a study of blood T cell repertoires in COVID-19. Overall study: Some COVID-19 samples were acute and others convalescent; all came from the United States, Italy and Spain. Sources were T cells, B-cell-depleted T cells, or PBMCs; the material itself was cDNA or gDNA.

In the authors' workflow: Reference gene primers were amplified, and this amplification served to estimate nucleated cell counts. Only in-frame clones appear in the TCRdb table, and some are missing; sequencing was by immunoSEQ multiplex PCR. That table furnishes V, J and clone size, whereas the DNA furnished D and trimming. The sample includes 50,000 to 55,000 clones, more than 75% of them seen just once. The CDR3 totals 11 residues. Germline V gives CDR1 SGHNT, CDR2 YENEEA. The sequenced material came from peripheral blood. The chain joins TRBV11-3 to TRBJ2-7; possible D gene TRBD1, 5 bases. The source is a human donor with active COVID-19. The donor label of this sample is uncertain. The CDR3 DNA follows: TGTGCCAGCAGCTTAGGGACGCCAGGGAATTTC. Its protein product is CASSLGTPGNF.